This TCR beta chain was captured in a study of shared clonotypes between healthy human individuals. Sequencing used immunoSEQ multiplex PCR; TCRdb keeps in-frame clones, though not all of them. This table has about 960,000 clones, 76% appearing once. Donors were Caucasian adults residing in Nashville, Tennessee, USA. V lost 4 bases and J lost 5, with 17 bases in between. The CDR3 loop spans 16 amino acids. Germline V gene lookup returns CDR1 SNHLY and CDR2 FYNNEI. Study-wide results and caveats: Clonotypes that were shared across a handful of donors made up about 4.5% of naive CD4 clonotypes. Naive subsets usually exceeded memory subsets in estimated richness.

Turning to this clone: Its specificity is not known.

The clonotype was recovered from a man aged 18-30 years in good health. The gene calls are TRBV2 and TRBJ1-4, with D possibly matching TRBD1 (6 bases). Sequenced input: memory CD4+ T cells sorted from blood. The subset denotes: CD45RA-negative fraction. This CDR3 is CASSGGPGRANEKLFF. In nucleotides, the CDR3 is TGTGCCAGCAGTGGGGGGCCCGGAAGAGCGAATGAAAAACTGTTTTTT.